Presented here are 32 T cell receptor beta chains from one specimen sequenced in a study of siplizumab effects on memory and regulatory T cells. The assay was immunoSEQ multiplex PCR, and TCRdb's table has in-frame clones only and misses some. This repertoire shows 85,000 to 130,000 clones, more than 85% found once; its top ten account for around 2.7%. Sequenced: CD4+ T cells sorted from blood. The receptors originated from a human donor in good health. Some clones in this sample may be carry-over from other donors' samples.

This sequence joins TRBV9 and TRBJ2-3; 7 bases line up with TRBD2. The CDR3 contains 16 residues. Germline V lookup: CDR1 SGDLS, CDR2 YYNGEE. The V segment lost 4 bases and the J segment 4 bases; nucleotides outside the gene matches: 12. The CDR3 bases are TGTGCCAGCAGCCCCCAAGGACTAGAGGGTTCAGATACGCAGTATTTT. This translates into CASSPQGLEGSDTQYF. Full variable domain (missing parts from reference TRBV9 and TRBJ2-3): DSGVTQTPKHLITATGQRVTLRCSPRSGDLSVYWYQQSLDQGLQFLIQYYNGEERAKGNILERFSAQQFPDLHSELNLSSLELGDSALYFCASSPQGLEGSDTQYFGPGTRLTVL.

The chain combines TRBV19 with TRBJ2-7, with a weak D call TRBD2 (5 bases). The CDR3 loop spans 14 amino acids. Trimming pared 1 base from V and 5 bases from J, leaving 12 bases between. Per the germline V gene, CDR1 is LNHDA and CDR2 is SQIVND (reference sequence). Here the CDR3 DNA reads TGTGCCAGTAGTATAGGACTACTTCCTAACGAGCAGTACTTC. The encoded protein is CASSIGLLPNEQYF.

A note on this clone: This may stem from a read error, because a much larger clone lies one nucleotide away. The rearrangement joins TRBV5-3 to TRBJ2-7; the D is unclear. TRBV5-3 is designated an ORF whose function remains uncertain. The CDR3 sequence is 10 residues long. The CDR3 loop is CASSFYEQYF. DNA for the CDR3: TGTGCCAGCAGCTTCTACGAGCAGTACTTC.

The chain links TRBV10-3 to TRBJ1-5; D is undetermined. The germline gives CDR1 ENHRY, CDR2 SYGVKD. Trimming pared 2 bases from V and 4 bases from J, leaving 9 bases between. There are 14 residues in the CDR3. The CDR3 bases are TGTGCCATCAGTGAGGGCCAGTCAAATCAGCCCCAGCATTTT. Translated: CAISEGQSNQPQHF.

This chain links TRBV7-9 with TRBJ2-1; 11 bases line up with TRBD1. Trimming at V came to 3 bases and at J to 5 bases, leaving 3 bases not matched to a gene. The CDR3 is 15 residues long. From germline, CDR1 is SEHNR and CDR2 FQNEAQ (reference sequence). The CDR3 spells CASSFGTGGHNEQFF. The CDR3 DNA sequence: TGTGCCAGCAGCTTCGGGACAGGGGGTCACAATGAGCAGTTCTTC.

The chain recombines TRBV6-5 with TRBJ1-5; 9 nucleotides match TRBD1. The CDR3 has 14 residues. V gave up 8 bases and J gave up 5 bases; unmatched junction bases: 7. Per the germline V gene, CDR1 is MNHEY and CDR2 is SVGAGI. In DNA form, the CDR3 reads TGTGCCAGCGGAAGGGACAGGGACGATCAGCCCCAGCATTTT. As protein: CASGRDRDDQPQHF.

This chain links TRBV29-1 with TRBJ2-7; 8 nucleotides line up with TRBD2. There are 15 residues in the CDR3. With 7 bases clipped from V and 4 bases from J, the junction kept 15 bases outside the gene matches. The germline gives CDR1 SQVTM, CDR2 ANQGSEA. The CDR3 DNA follows: TGCAGCGGCGAGGTAGCGGGAAGGGGAGGATACGAGCAGTACTTC. As protein: CSGEVAGRGGYEQYF.

The V call is TRBV5-1, the J call TRBJ2-1, with 10 bases that match TRBD2. V lost 3 bases, J lost 5 bases, and 14 bases stayed unmatched. This CDR3 comprises 18 residues. Germline V gene lookup returns CDR1 SGHRS and CDR2 YFSETQ. The CDR3 loop is CASSSGLAVGLGNNEQFF. The DNA of the CDR3 is TGCGCCAGCAGCTCCGGACTAGCGGTGGGTTTAGGGAACAATGAGCAGTTCTTC.

The rearrangement joins TRBV5-1 to TRBJ2-7, with D maybe TRBD2 (6 bases). The CDR3 totals 14 residues. Germline V gene lookup returns CDR1 SGHRS and CDR2 YFSETQ. V was trimmed by 2 bases and J by 7 bases, leaving 16 bases between them. The CDR3 spells CASSFESGQSEQYF. DNA of the CDR3: TGCGCCAGCAGCTTCGAGAGCGGGCAAAGTGAGCAGTACTTC.

The genes are TRBV7-9 and TRBJ2-2; D ambiguous. With 3 bases removed from V and 0 bases from J, the gap between germline ends came to 11 bases. This CDR3 contains 16 residues. CDR1 and CDR2 (germline): SEHNR, FQNEAQ (reference sequence). The CDR3 nucleotides read TGTGCCAGCAGCTTTGCCGGCGCAGCGAACACCGGGGAGCTGTTTTTT. Translating gives CASSFAGAANTGELFF.

The rearrangement joins TRBV19 to TRBJ2-7; 11 bases are shared with TRBD1. This CDR3 region has 15 residues. The V gene's germline CDR1 is LNHDA and CDR2 SQIVND (reference sequence). The junction had 5 bases not matched to a gene; V was cut back by 5 bases and J by 2 bases. The CDR3 nucleotides read TGTGCCAGTAGTCGTACGGGACAGGGGGCCTACGAGCAGTACTTC. Protein sequence: CASSRTGQGAYEQYF.

The rearrangement uses TRBV19 and TRBJ1-1, with 8 bases fitting TRBD1. CDR3 length: 13 amino acids. The V gene's germline CDR1 is LNHDA and CDR2 SQIVND (reference sequence). The junction had 3 bases not matched to a gene; V was cut back by 5 bases and J by 4 bases. This CDR3 reads CASSRQGTTEAFF. Written as DNA, the CDR3 is TGTGCCAGTAGTCGACAGGGGACCACTGAAGCTTTCTTT. Filled out from reference TRBV19 and TRBJ1-1, the complete variable domain reads DGGITQSPKYLFRKEGQNVTLSCEQNLNHDAMYWYRQDPGQGLRLIYYSQIVNDFQKGDIAEGYSVSREKKESFPLTVTSAQKNPTAFYLCASSRQGTTEAFFGQGTRLTVV.

The chain links TRBV18 to TRBJ2-5; no clear D. The CDR3 runs 12 residues. V lost 6 bases and J 5 bases, leaving 10 bases between the germline ends. Looked up from germline, CDR1 is KGHSH and CDR2 is LQKENI. Written as DNA, the CDR3 is TGTGCCAGCTCCCCAAGTGGTGAGACCCAGTACTTC. Amino acids: CASSPSGETQYF.

The rearrangement links TRBV19 to TRBJ1-6; a weak D match, TRBD1 (5 bases). The germline V gene has CDR1 LNHDA and CDR2 SQIVND (reference sequence). The CDR3 is 16 amino acids. V lost 7 bases and J lost 10, with 23 bases in between. CDR3 protein: CASNRGAGQGRSPLHF. CDR3 bases: TGTGCCAGTAACCGGGGAGCAGGGCAGGGCCGATCACCCCTCCACTTT.

The chain couples TRBV5-6 to TRBJ2-1, with 11 bases lining up with TRBD2. CDR3 length equals 15 residues. The germline gives CDR1 SGHDT, CDR2 YYEEEE. The ends lost 0 bases at V and 5 bases at J; junction bases unmatched: 1. CDR3 loop: CASSLVTSGDNEQFF. CDR3 coding DNA: TGTGCCAGCAGCTTGGTGACTAGCGGGGACAATGAGCAGTTCTTC.

The rearrangement joins TRBV11-1 to TRBJ1-2; TRBD1 aligns across 10 bases. The CDR3 length is 16 residues. The trim removed 6 bases at V and 0 bases at J, leaving 7 bases unmatched. Germline CDR1 SGHAT, CDR2 FQDESV (reference sequence). CDR3 loop: CASSMAGTGANYGYTF. CDR3 DNA sequence: TGTGCCAGCAGTATGGCCGGGACAGGGGCTAACTATGGCTACACCTTC.

V usage is TRBV7-2 and J usage is TRBJ1-2, with no clear D. The CDR3 is 15 amino acids. The germline V gene encodes CDR1 SGHTA and CDR2 FQGNSA. V was pared by 1 base and J by 0 bases, with 9 bases between. DNA for the CDR3: TGTGCCAGCAGCTTAGGTTCCGGGGCTAACTATGGCTACACCTTC. It specifies CASSLGSGANYGYTF.

The rearrangement joins TRBV6-1 to TRBJ1-5; D is ambiguous. The CDR3 covers 13 residues. The germline V and J ends were trimmed by 2 bases and 11 bases, with 13 bases remaining between them. Germline V gene data show CDR1 as MNHNS and CDR2 as SASEGT. The CDR3 sequence: CASSENGVLAQHF. The CDR3 bases are TGTGCCAGCAGTGAAAATGGGGTTTTGGCCCAGCATTTT.

This clone was recorded only once. This CDR3 reads CASQQKYEQYF. In DNA, the CDR3 is TGTGCCAGCCAACAGAAATACGAGCAGTACTTC. The rearrangement links TRBV6-1 to TRBJ2-7; no firm D call. This CDR3 spans 11 amino acids. The V end was cut by 8 bases, the J end by 4 bases, with 9 bases between. Germline V CDR1 and CDR2: MNHNS, SASEGT.

This clone was found a few times. This sequence joins TRBV5-6 and TRBJ2-7, with D unclear. The CDR3 runs 13 residues. CDR1 and CDR2 (germline): SGHDT, YYEEEE. The V gene lost 4 bases and the J gene lost 0 bases, with 8 bases spanning the gap. The CDR3 protein is CASSGLVSYEQYF. The CDR3, as DNA: TGTGCCAGCAGCGGGCTTGTCTCCTACGAGCAGTACTTC.

The rearrangement links TRBV23-1 to TRBJ2-3; TRBD2 agrees at 9 bases. TRBV23-1 is identified as an open reading frame with a role that is uncertain. The CDR3 contains 17 residues. V lost 4 bases and J lost 4; bases outside the gene matches: 12. The CDR3 sequence: CASSRPLDSGSPDTQYF. The DNA of the CDR3 is TGCGCCAGCAGTCGTCCCTTGGATAGCGGGAGCCCAGATACGCAGTATTTT.

V usage is TRBV9 and J usage is TRBJ2-3; TRBD2 matches 8 bases. The ends lost 4 bases at V and 1 base at J; junction bases unmatched: 2. There are 14 residues in the CDR3. Germline CDR1 SGDLS, CDR2 YYNGEE. This CDR3 is CASSRREGTDTQYF. Here the CDR3 DNA reads TGTGCCAGCAGCAGGCGGGAGGGCACAGATACGCAGTATTTT. Together with reference TRBV9 and TRBJ2-3, the CDR3 gives the full variable domain: DSGVTQTPKHLITATGQRVTLRCSPRSGDLSVYWYQQSLDQGLQFLIQYYNGEERAKGNILERFSAQQFPDLHSELNLSSLELGDSALYFCASSRREGTDTQYFGPGTRLTVL.

The rearrangement uses TRBV10-2 and TRBJ2-5; D may be TRBD2 (6 bases). The CDR3 runs to 13 residues. V lost 4 bases and J 10 bases, leaving 16 bases between the germline ends. Germline V gene data show CDR1 as WSHSY and CDR2 as SAAADI. CDR3 residues: CASSVGLLGYQYF. In DNA, the CDR3 is TGCGCCAGCAGTGTAGGACTATTGGGTTACCAGTACTTC.

This chain connects TRBV6-5 to TRBJ1-6, with D possibly matching TRBD1 (6 bases). Germline V lookup: CDR1 MNHEY, CDR2 SVGAGI. The CDR3 contains 13 residues. Trimming stripped 5 bases from V and 18 bases from J, with 20 bases between. Written as DNA, the CDR3 is TGTGCCAGCAGTAAGACACAGGGTAGGCTCCCCCACTTT. Protein: CASSKTQGRLPHF.

This clone was counted a single time. The J gene is TRBJ1-2, the V gene TRBV5-1; D call uncertain. The germline CDR1 and CDR2 sequences are SGHRS and YFSETQ. This CDR3 is 12 amino acids long. The V end lost 0 bases, the J end lost 6 bases, and 6 bases lay between the germline ends. The CDR3 DNA follows: TGCGCCAGCAGCTTGGAGGGAGATGGCTACACCTTC. This sequence encodes CASSLEGDGYTF.

The V gene is TRBV5-6, the J gene TRBJ2-3; no clear D. The V end lost 0 bases, the J end lost 0 bases, and 11 bases lay between the germline ends. The CDR3 extends over 16 amino acids. Germline CDR1 SGHDT, CDR2 YYEEEE. DNA for the CDR3: TGTGCCAGCAGCTTGGTGGTTAGCCTCAGCACAGATACGCAGTATTTT. Protein product: CASSLVVSLSTDTQYF. Based on the CDR3 plus reference TRBV5-6 and TRBJ2-3, the full variable domain is DAGVTQSPTHLIKTRGQQVTLRCSPKSGHDTVSWYQQALGQGPQFIFQYYEEEERQRGNFPDRFSGHQFPNYSSELNVNALLLGDSALYLCASSLVVSLSTDTQYFGPGTRLTVL.

J is TRBJ1-2 and V is TRBV5-1, with D possibly TRBD1 on 5 matching bases. The CDR3 contains 13 residues. Germline V gene lookup returns CDR1 SGHRS and CDR2 YFSETQ. Trimming removed 5 bases at V and 1 base at J, with 9 bases between. The CDR3 DNA reads TGCGCCAGCAGTAGGGACCGTAACTATGGCTACACCTTC. Translation: CASSRDRNYGYTF.

The chain carries TRBV6-5 and TRBJ2-3; D is undetermined. Germline CDR1 MNHEY, CDR2 SVGAGI. Trimming stripped 3 bases from V and 5 bases from J, with 9 bases between. The CDR3 loop spans 13 amino acids. The CDR3 loop is CASSYNLGDTQYF. The CDR3, as DNA: TGTGCCAGCAGTTATAATCTAGGAGATACGCAGTATTTT.

The V gene is TRBV18, the J gene TRBJ2-7; D might be TRBD1 (6 bases). The V end lost 2 bases, the J end lost 3 bases, and 11 bases lay between the germline ends. The CDR3 totals 14 residues. CDR1 is KGHSH, CDR2 LQKENI, per germline. The CDR3 region has the DNA TGTGCCAGCTCACCATTCGGACAGAACTACGAGCAGTACTTC. It yields the protein CASSPFGQNYEQYF.

The rearrangement links TRBV30 to TRBJ1-1; D gene unclear. Germline-derived CDR1 and CDR2 are GTSNPN and SVGIG (reference sequence). Trimming pared 1 base from V and 1 base from J, leaving 7 bases between. The CDR3 sequence is 13 residues long. CDR3 protein: CAWSDKPNTEAFF. The CDR3 nucleotides are TGTGCCTGGAGTGATAAACCGAACACTGAAGCTTTCTTT.

The chain has TRBV10-3 and TRBJ1-4; D not certain. The CDR3 totals 15 residues. Germline CDR1 and CDR2: ENHRY and SYGVKD. Deletions cut 0 bases from V and 8 bases from J, with 13 bases between. This CDR3 is CAISESEFEAEKLFF. The CDR3 DNA is TGTGCCATCAGTGAGTCGGAGTTCGAGGCCGAAAAACTGTTTTTT.

The V and J genes are TRBV18 and TRBJ1-4; D ambiguous. There are 14 residues in the CDR3. Germline V gene data show CDR1 as KGHSH and CDR2 as LQKENI. Trimming cost V 4 bases and J 2 bases, with 8 bases left between them. In DNA, the CDR3 is TGTGCCAGCTCACTTGGGTCGACTAATGAAAAACTGTTTTTT. Its translation: CASSLGSTNEKLFF. The variable domain in full, completed from reference TRBV18 and TRBJ1-4, reads NAGVMQNPRHLVRRRGQEARLRCSPMKGHSHVYWYRQLPEEGLKFMVYLQKENIIDESGMPKERFSAEFPKEGPSILRIQQVVRGDSAAYFCASSLGSTNEKLFFGSGTQLSVL.